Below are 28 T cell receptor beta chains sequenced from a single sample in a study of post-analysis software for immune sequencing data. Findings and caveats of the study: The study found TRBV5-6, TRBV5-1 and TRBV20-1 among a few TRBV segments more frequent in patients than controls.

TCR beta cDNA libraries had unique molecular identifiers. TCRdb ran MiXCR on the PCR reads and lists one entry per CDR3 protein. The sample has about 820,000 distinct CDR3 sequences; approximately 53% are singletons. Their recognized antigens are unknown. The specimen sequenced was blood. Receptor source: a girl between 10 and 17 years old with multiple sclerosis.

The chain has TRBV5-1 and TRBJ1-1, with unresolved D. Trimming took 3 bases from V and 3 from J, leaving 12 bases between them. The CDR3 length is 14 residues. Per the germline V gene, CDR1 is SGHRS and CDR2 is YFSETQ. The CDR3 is CASSSTARDTEAFF. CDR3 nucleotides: TGCGCCAGCAGCTCGACGGCTAGGGACACTGAAGCTTTCTTT.

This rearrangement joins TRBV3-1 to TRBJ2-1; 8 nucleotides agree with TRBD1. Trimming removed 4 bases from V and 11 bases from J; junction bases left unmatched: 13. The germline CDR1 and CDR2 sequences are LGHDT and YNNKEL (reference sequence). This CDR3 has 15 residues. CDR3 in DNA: TGTGCCAGCAGCCGTGGGACAGGAAGCAGTATTAAGCAGTTCTTC. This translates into CASSRGTGSSIKQFF.

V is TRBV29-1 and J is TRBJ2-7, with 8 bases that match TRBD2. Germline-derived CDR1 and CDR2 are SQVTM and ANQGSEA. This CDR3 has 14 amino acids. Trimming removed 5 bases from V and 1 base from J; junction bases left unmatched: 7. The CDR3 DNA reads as TGCAGCGTTTCCGGGACTAGATTTTCCTACGAGCAGTACTTC. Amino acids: CSVSGTRFSYEQYF.

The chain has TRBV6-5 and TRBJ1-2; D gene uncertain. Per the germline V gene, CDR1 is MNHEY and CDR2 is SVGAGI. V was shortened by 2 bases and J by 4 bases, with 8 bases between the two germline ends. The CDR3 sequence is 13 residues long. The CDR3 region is CASSYGRSYGYTF. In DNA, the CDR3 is TGTGCCAGCAGTTACGGACGGAGCTATGGCTACACCTTC.

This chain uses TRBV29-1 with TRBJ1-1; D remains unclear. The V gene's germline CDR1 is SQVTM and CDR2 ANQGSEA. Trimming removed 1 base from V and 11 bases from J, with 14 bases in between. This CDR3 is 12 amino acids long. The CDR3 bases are TGCAGCGTTGAAGTCGGCCCGGTCCATGCTTTCTTT. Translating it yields CSVEVGPVHAFF.

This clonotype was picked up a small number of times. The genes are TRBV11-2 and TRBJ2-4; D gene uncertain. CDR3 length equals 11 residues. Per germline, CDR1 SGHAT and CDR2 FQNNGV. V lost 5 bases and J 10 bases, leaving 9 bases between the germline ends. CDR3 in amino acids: CASSPLEIQYF. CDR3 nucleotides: TGTGCCAGCAGCCCCCTAGAAATTCAGTACTTC.

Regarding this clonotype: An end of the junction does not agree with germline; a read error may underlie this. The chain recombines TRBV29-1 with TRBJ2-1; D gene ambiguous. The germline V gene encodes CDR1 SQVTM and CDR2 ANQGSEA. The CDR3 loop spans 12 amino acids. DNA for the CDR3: TGCGGCGTTGAAGATAGGGACAATGAGCAGTTCTTC. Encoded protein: CGVEDRDNEQFF.

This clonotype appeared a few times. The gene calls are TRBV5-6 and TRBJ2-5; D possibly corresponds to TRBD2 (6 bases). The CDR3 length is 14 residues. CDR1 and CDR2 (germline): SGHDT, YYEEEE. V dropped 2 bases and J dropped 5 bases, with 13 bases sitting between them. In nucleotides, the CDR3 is TGTGCCAGCAGCTTTGAGCCTCGGGGGGAGACCCAGTACTTC. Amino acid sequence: CASSFEPRGETQYF.

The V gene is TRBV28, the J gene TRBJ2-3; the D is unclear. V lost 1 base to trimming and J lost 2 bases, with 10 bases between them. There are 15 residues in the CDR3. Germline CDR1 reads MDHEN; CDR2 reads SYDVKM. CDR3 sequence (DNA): TGTGCCAGCAGTTTATCCGTAGGACCCACAGATACGCAGTATTTT. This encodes CASSLSVGPTDTQYF. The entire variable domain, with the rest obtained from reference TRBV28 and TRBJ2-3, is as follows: DVKVTQSSRYLVKRTGEKVFLECVQDMDHENMFWYRQDPGLGLRLIYFSYDVKMKEKGDIPEGYSVSREKKERFSLILESASTNQTSMYLCASSLSVGPTDTQYFGPGTRLTVL.

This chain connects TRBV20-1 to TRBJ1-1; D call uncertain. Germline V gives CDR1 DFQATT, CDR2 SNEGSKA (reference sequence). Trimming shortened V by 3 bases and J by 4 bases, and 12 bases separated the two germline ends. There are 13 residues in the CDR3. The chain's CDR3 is CSASRTWVTEAFF. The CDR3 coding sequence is TGCAGTGCTAGCCGAACCTGGGTCACTGAAGCTTTCTTT.

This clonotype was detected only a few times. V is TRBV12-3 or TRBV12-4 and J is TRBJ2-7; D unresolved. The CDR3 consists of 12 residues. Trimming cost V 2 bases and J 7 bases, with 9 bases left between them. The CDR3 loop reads CASSLTRDEQYF. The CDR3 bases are TGTGCCAGCAGTTTAACCAGAGATGAGCAGTACTTC.

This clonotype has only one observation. This CDR3 is CSVGAPPSKRSGAKNIQYF. Written as DNA, the CDR3 is TGCAGCGTTGGTGCCCCACCGTCCAAAAGGTCGGGGGCCAAAAACATTCAGTACTTC. V usage is TRBV29-1 and J usage is TRBJ2-4; TRBD2 is a possible D gene (5 bases). The V gene lost 4 bases and the J gene lost 1 base, with 26 bases spanning the gap. CDR1 is SQVTM and CDR2 is ANQGSEA in the germline V gene. The length of the CDR3 is 19 residues.

The CDR3 DNA sequence: TGTGCCAGCAGACCTAGGACAGGGCGACCTACCATTGGGATGGATACGCAGTATTTT. It yields the protein CASRPRTGRPTIGMDTQYF. The genes are TRBV12-3 or TRBV12-4 and TRBJ2-3; 8 bases fit TRBD1. V lost 6 bases to trimming and J lost 6 bases; unmatched junction nucleotides: 23. The CDR3 is 19 residues long.

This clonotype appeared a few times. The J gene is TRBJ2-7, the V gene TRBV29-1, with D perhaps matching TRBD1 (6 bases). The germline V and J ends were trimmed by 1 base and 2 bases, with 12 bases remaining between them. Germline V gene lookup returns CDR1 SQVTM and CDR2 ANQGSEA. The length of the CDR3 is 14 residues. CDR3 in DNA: TGCAGCGTTGAAGGGACAGCAAGGCCCTACGAGCAGTACTTC. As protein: CSVEGTARPYEQYF.

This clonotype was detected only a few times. In DNA form, the CDR3 reads TGTGCCAGCGGATTTGACAGGGCCAATGAGCAGTTCTTC. Translating it yields CASGFDRANEQFF. This rearrangement joins TRBV12-3 or TRBV12-4 to TRBJ2-1, with TRBD1 matching 7 bases. CDR3 size: 13 residues. The trim removed 8 bases at V and 6 bases at J, leaving 7 bases unmatched.

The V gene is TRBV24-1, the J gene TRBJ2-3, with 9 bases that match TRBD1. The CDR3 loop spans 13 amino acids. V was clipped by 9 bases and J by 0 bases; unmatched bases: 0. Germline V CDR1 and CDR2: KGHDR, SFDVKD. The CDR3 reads CATGTGSTDTQYF. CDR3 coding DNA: TGTGCCACCGGGACAGGGAGCACAGATACGCAGTATTTT.

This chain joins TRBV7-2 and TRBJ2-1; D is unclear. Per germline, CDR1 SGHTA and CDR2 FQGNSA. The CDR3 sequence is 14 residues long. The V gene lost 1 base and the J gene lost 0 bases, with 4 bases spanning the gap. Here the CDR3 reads CASSLVSSYNEQFF. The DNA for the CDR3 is TGTGCCAGCAGCTTAGTCAGCTCCTACAATGAGCAGTTCTTC. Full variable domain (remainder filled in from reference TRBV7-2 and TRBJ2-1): GAGVSQSPSNKVTEKGKDVELRCDPISGHTALYWYRQSLGQGLEFLIYFQGNSAPDKSGLPSDRFSAERTGGSVSTLTIQRTQQEDSAVYLCASSLVSSYNEQFFGPGTRLTVL.

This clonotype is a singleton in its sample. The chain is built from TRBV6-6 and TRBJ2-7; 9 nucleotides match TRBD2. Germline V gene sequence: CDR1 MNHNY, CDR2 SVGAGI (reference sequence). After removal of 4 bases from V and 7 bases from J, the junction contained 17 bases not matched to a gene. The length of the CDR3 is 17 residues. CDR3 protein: CASSLGSGSYLRYEQYF. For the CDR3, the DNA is TGTGCCAGCAGTTTAGGTAGCGGGAGTTACCTACGATATGAGCAGTACTTC.

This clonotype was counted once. The CDR3: CASRPTGGIYNEQFF. The CDR3 DNA is TGTGCCAGCAGGCCGACAGGGGGCATCTACAATGAGCAGTTCTTC. The chain uses TRBV2 and TRBJ2-1; 10 positions agree with TRBD1. This CDR3 has 15 amino acids. With 6 bases clipped from V and 3 bases from J, the junction kept 5 bases outside the gene matches. Germline loops: CDR1 SNHLY, CDR2 FYNNEI. The full variable domain, with the rest looked up from reference TRBV2 and TRBJ2-1, is EPEVTQTPSHQVTQMGQEVILRCVPISNHLYFYWYRQILGQKVEFLVSFYNNEISEKSEIFDDQFSVERPDGSNFTLKIRSTKLEDSAMYFCASRPTGGIYNEQFFGPGTRLTVL.

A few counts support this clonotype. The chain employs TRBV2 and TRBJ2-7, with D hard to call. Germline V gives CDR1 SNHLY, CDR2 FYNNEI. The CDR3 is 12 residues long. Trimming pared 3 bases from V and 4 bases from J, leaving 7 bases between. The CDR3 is CASSEHPYEQYF. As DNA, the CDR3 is TGTGCCAGCAGTGAGCACCCTTACGAGCAGTACTTC.

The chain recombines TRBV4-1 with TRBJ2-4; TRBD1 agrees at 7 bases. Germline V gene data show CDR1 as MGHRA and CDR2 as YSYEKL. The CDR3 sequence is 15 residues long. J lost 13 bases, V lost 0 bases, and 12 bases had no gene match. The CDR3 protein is CASSQDETVTGVQYF. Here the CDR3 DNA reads TGCGCCAGCAGCCAAGATGAAACCGTCACAGGGGTGCAGTACTTC.

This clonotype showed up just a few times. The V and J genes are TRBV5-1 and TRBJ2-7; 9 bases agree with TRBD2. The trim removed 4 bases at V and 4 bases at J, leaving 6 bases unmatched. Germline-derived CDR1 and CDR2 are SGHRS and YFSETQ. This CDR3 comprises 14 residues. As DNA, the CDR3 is TGCGCCAGCAGCGATGCGGGAGGGCCTTACGAGCAGTACTTC. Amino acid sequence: CASSDAGGPYEQYF.

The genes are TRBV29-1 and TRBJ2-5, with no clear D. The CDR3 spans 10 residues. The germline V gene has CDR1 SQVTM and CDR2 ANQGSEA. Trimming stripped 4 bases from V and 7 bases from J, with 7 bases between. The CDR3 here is CSVGGLTQYF. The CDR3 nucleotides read TGCAGCGTTGGGGGTTTGACCCAGTACTTC.

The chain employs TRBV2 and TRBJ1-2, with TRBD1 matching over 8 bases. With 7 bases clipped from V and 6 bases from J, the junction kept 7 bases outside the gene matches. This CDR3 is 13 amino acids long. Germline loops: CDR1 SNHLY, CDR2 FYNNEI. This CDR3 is CASTGQGLHGYTF. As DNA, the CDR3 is TGTGCCAGCACCGGACAGGGACTGCATGGCTACACCTTC.

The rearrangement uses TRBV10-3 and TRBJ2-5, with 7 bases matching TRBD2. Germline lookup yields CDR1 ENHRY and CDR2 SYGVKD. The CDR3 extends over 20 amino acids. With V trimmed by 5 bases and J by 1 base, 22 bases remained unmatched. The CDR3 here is CAISSRRRASGGNTQETQYF. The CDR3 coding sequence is TGTGCCATCAGTAGTCGCCGGCGGGCTAGCGGTGGGAATACCCAAGAGACCCAGTACTTC.

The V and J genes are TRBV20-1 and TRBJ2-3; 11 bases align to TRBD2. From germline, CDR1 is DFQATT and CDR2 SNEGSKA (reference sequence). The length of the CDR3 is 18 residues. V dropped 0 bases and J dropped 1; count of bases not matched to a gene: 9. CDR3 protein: CSARDLSGTSGGTDTQYF. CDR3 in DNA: TGCAGTGCTAGAGATCTTTCGGGGACTAGCGGAGGCACAGATACGCAGTATTTT.

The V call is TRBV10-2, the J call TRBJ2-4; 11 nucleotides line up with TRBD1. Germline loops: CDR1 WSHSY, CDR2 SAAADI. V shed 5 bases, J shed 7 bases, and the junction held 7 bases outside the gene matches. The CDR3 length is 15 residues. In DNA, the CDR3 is TGCGCCAGCAGTAATGGGGACAGGGGGTTGAACATTCAGTACTTC. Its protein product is CASSNGDRGLNIQYF.

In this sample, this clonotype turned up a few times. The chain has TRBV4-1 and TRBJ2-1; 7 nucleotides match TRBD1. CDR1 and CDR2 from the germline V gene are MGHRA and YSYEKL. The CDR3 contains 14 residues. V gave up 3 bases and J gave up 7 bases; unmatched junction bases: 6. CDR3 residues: CASSQLTGENEQFF. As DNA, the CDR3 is TGCGCCAGCAGCCAGCTCACAGGGGAGAATGAGCAGTTCTTC.